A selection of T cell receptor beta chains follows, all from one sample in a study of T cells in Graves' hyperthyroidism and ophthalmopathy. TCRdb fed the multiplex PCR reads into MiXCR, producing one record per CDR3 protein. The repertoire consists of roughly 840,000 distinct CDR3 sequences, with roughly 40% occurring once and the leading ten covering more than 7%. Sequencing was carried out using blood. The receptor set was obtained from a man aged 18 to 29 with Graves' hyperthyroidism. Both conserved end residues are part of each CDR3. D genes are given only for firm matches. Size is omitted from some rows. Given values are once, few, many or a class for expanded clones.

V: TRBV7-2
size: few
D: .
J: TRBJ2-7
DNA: TGTGCCAGCAGGCTTACCCACCCAACCGGGACTCCCCGCGGCGAGCAGTACTTC
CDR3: CASRLTHPTGTPRGEQYF

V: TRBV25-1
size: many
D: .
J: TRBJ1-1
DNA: TGTGCCAGCAGTGAATATTGGGCAACTGGGGCAGACACTGAAGCTTTCTTT
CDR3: CASSEYWATGADTEAFF

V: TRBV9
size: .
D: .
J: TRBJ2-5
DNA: TGTGCCAGCAGCCAGGGACCGCCGGAAAACGGGGAGACCCAGTACTTC
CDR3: CASSQGPPENGETQYF

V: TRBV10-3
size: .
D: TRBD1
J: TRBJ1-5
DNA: TGTGCCACCGGGACAGGGGACAGACCCAATCAGCCCCAGCATTTT
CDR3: CATGTGDRPNQPQHF

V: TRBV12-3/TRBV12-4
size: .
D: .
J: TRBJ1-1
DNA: TGTGCCAGCAGTCCGGCAGCCGGGGGCACTGAAGCTTTCTTT
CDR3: CASSPAAGGTEAFF

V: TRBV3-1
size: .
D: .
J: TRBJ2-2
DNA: TGTGCCAGCAGCCATATCGGGGAGCTGTTTTTT
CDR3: CASSHIGELFF

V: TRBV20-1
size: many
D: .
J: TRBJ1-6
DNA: TGCAGTGGAGGGCAGCCTAATTCACCCCTCCACTTT
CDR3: CSGGQPNSPLHF

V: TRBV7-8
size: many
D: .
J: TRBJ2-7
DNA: TGTGCCAGCAGCCCAATGACGTCTGTCTCCGAGCAGTACTTC
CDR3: CASSPMTSVSEQYF

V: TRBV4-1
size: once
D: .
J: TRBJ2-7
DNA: TGTGCCAGCAGCCAAGAGAGCTGGAGCTGGGAGCAGTACTTC
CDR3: CASSQESWSWEQYF

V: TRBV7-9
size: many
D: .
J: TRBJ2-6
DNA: TGTGCCAGCAGCTTAGACGGGGCCAACGTCCTGACTTTC
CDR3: CASSLDGANVLTF

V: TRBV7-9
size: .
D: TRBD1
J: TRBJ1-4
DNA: TGTGCCAGCAGCTCTGGGACAGGGGGAGGTCAGAAACTGTTTTTT
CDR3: CASSSGTGGGQKLFF

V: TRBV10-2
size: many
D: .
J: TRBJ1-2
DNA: TGCGCCAGCAGTGAGTCGTTGGCCCTCGCGCCCTATGGCTACACCTTC
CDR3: CASSESLALAPYGYTF

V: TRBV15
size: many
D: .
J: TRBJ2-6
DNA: TGTGCCACCACACAGGCCTCTGGGGCCAACGTCCTGACTTTC
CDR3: CATTQASGANVLTF

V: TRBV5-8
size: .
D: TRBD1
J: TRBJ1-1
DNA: TGTGCCAGCAGCCCCGGGACAGCCAAGGAAGCTTTCTTT
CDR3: CASSPGTAKEAFF

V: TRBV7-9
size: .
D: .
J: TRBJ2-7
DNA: TGTGCCAGCAGCCCCAAGGGCGAGTACGAGCAGTACTTC
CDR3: CASSPKGEYEQYF

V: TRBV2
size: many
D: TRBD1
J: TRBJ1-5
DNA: TGTGCCAGCAGTGCAACAGGGGGACAGCCCCAGCATTTT
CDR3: CASSATGGQPQHF

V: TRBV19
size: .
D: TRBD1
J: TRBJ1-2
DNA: TGTGCCAGTCACTCACAGGGGTCTGGCTACACCTTC
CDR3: CASHSQGSGYTF

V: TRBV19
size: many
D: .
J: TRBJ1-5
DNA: TGTGCCAGTAGTAGGAGTGGAGCGAATCAGCCCCAGCATTTT
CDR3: CASSRSGANQPQHF

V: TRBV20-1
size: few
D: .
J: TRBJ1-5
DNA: TGCAGTGCTAGGCGAGGGGCGGGAGGCGGGCAGCCCCAGCATTTT
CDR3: CSARRGAGGGQPQHF

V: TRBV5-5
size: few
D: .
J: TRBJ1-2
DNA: TGTGCCAGCAGCTTGGAAGGAGATAACTATGGCTACACCTTC
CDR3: CASSLEGDNYGYTF

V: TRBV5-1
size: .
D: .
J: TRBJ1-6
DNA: TGTGCCAGCAGCTCTAATAATTCACCCCTCCACTTT
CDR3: CASSSNNSPLHF

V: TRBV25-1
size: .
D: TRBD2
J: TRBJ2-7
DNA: TGTGCCAGCAGTTACACGACTCGGGGGGGCGAGCAGTACTTC
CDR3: CASSYTTRGGEQYF

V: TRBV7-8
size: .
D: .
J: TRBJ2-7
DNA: TGTGCCAGCAGCTCCCACGGCGGGATCCCCTACGAGCAGTACTTC
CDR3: CASSSHGGIPYEQYF

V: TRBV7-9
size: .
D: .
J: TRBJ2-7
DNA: TGCGCCAGCAGCCAGGACAAGGCCTATCGGTACTTC
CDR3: CASSQDKAYRYF

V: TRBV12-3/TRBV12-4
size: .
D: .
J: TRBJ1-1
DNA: TGTGCCAGCAGTTCAGGGGCCGCGAACACTGAAGCTTTCTTT
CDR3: CASSSGAANTEAFF

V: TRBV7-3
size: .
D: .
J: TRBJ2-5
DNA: TGTGCCAGCAGCCTCTGGGGGGCCGAGGCCCAGTACTTC
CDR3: CASSLWGAEAQYF

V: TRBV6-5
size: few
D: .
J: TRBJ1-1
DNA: TGTGCCAGCAGTTATACAGATATGAACACTGAAGCTTTCTTT
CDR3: CASSYTDMNTEAFF

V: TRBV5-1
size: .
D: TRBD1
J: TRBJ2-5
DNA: TGCGCCAGCAGCTTGGGACAGGGTATTCAGACCCAGTACTTC
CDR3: CASSLGQGIQTQYF

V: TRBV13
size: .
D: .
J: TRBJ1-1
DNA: TGTGCCAGCAGCTCCCGGACATCGGCTTTCTTT
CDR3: CASSSRTSAFF

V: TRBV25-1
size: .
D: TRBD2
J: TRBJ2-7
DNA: TGTGCCAGCGTTGTTGGTGGACTAGCAGTATACGAGCAGTACTTC
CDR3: CASVVGGLAVYEQYF

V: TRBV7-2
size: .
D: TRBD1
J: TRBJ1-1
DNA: TGTGCCAGCAGCTTATCCCTAGCCCAGACAGGGGGCAACACTGAAGCTTTCTTT
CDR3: CASSLSLAQTGGNTEAFF

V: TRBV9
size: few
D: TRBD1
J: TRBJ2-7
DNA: TGTGCCAGCAGCACCCCGAGGACAGGGGGCAACGAGCAGTACTTC
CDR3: CASSTPRTGGNEQYF

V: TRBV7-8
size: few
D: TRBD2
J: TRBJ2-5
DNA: TGTGCCAGCAGCTTAGGGGGACTAGTAAGCCAAGAGACCCAGTACTTC
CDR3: CASSLGGLVSQETQYF

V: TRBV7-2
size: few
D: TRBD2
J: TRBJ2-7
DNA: TGTGCCAGCAGCTTAGACCCGGGAGGTAGCAACGAGCAGTACTTC
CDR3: CASSLDPGGSNEQYF

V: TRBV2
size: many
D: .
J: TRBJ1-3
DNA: TGTGCCAGCAGTGAGGCGGCACGCTCTGGAAACACCATATATTTT
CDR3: CASSEAARSGNTIYF

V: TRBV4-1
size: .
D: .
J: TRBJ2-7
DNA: TGCGCCAGCAGCCTCGGCGACGGACAAACCTACGAGCAGTACTTC
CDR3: CASSLGDGQTYEQYF

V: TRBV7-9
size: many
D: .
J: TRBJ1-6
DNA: TGTGCCAGCAGCTTCTGGCAGGATGATTCACCCCTCCACTTT
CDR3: CASSFWQDDSPLHF

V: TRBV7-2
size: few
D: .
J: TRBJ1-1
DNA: TGTGCCAGCAGCTTAACCGGGACCCGGGGGACTGAAGCTTTCTTT
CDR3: CASSLTGTRGTEAFF

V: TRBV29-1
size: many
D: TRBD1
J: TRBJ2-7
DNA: TGCAGCGTTGAGGACAGGGCCGACGAGCAGTACTTC
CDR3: CSVEDRADEQYF

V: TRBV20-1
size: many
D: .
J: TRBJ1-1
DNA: TGCAGTGCTAGGTACACCTCTGAAGCTTTCTTT
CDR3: CSARYTSEAFF

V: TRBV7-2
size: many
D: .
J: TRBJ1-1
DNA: TGTGCCAGCAGCGACAGGCGTGGCGCTGAAGCTTTCTTT
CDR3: CASSDRRGAEAFF

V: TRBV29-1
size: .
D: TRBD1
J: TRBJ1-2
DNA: TGCAGCGTCGTTGGGACAGGGGGCTACACCTTC
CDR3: CSVVGTGGYTF

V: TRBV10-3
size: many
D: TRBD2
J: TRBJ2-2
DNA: TGTGCCATCAGCGACGGGAGTGGGAGGGCGATTACCGGGGAGCTGTTTTTT
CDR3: CAISDGSGRAITGELFF

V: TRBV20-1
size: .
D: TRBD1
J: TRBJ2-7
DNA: TGCAGTGCTACAAAGACAGGGGGCGAGCAGTACTTC
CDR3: CSATKTGGEQYF

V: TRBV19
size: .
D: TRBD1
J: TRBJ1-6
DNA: TGTGCCAGTTCCGCGGGACAGGGGCTTTATTCACCCCTCCACTTT
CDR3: CASSAGQGLYSPLHF

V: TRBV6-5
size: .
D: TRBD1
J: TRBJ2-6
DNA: TGTGCCAGCAGTTATTGGACAGGGGGCTCGGATGGGGCCAACGTCCTGACTTTC
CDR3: CASSYWTGGSDGANVLTF

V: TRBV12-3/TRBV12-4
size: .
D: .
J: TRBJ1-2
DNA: TGTGCCAGCAGTTTCCGGACACTGAACTATGGCTACACCTTC
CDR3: CASSFRTLNYGYTF

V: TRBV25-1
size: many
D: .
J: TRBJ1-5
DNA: TGTGCCAGCAGCGGGGGAAGGGGGGAGTGGAGCAATCAGCCCCAGCATTTT
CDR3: CASSGGRGEWSNQPQHF

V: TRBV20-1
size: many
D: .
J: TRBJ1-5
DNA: TGCAGTGCTAGAGAGGGCAGGGCAGCTCAGCCCCAGCATTTT
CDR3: CSAREGRAAQPQHF

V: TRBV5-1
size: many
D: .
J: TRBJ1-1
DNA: TGCGCCAGCAGCTTGCACGGCACTGAAGCTTTCTTT
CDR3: CASSLHGTEAFF

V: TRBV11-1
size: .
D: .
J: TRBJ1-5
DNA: TGTGCCAGCAGTTTAGCGGGGCACGGGCAGCCCCAGCATTTT
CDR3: CASSLAGHGQPQHF

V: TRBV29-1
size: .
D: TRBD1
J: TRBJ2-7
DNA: TGTGCCTGGAGTGTAGGGCAACAGGGGACACTCTCCTACGAGCAGTACTTC
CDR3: CAWSVGQQGTLSYEQYF

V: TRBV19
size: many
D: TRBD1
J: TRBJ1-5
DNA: TGTGCCAGTAGTCCCGACAGGGATCAGCCCCAGCATTTT
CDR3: CASSPDRDQPQHF

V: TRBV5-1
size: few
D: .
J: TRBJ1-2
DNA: TGCGCCAGCAGCATGGAAGGGGAAGGTGTGTGGGGCTACACCTTC
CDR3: CASSMEGEGVWGYTF